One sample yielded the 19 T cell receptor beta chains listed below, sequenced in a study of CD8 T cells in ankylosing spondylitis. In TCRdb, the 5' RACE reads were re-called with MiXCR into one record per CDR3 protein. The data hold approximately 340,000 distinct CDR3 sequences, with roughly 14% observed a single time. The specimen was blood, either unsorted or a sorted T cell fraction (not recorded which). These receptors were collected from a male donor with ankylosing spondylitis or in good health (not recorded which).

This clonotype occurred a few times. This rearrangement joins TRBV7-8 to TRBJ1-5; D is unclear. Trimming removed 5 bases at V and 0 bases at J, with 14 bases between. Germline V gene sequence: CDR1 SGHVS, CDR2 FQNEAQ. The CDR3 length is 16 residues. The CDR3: CASSASINYSNQPQHF. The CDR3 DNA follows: TGTGCCAGCAGCGCCTCAATCAATTATAGCAATCAGCCCCAGCATTTT.

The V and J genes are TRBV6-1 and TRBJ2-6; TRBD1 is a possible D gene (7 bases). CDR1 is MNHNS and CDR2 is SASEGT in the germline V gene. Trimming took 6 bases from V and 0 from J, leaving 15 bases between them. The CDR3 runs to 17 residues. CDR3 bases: TGTGCCAGCAGCGGGGGACAGTCCAACTCTGGGGCCAACGTCCTGACTTTC. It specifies CASSGGQSNSGANVLTF.

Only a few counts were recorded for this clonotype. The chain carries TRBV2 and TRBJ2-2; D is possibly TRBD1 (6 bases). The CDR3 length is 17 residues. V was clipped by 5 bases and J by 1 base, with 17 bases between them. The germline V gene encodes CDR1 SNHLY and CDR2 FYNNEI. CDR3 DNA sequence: TGTGCCAGCAGTTTCCCGACCGGGACACGGAACACCGGGGAGCTGTTTTTT. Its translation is CASSFPTGTRNTGELFF. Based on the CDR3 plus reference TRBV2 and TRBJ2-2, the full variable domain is EPEVTQTPSHQVTQMGQEVILRCVPISNHLYFYWYRQILGQKVEFLVSFYNNEISEKSEIFDDQFSVERPDGSNFTLKIRSTKLEDSAMYFCASSFPTGTRNTGELFFGEGSRLTVL.

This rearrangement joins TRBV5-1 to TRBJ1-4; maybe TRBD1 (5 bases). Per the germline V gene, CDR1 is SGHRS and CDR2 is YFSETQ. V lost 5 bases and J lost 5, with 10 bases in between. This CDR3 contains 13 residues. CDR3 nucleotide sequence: TGCGCCAGCAGTGGGGGAAAGAATGAAAAACTGTTTTTT. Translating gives CASSGGKNEKLFF.

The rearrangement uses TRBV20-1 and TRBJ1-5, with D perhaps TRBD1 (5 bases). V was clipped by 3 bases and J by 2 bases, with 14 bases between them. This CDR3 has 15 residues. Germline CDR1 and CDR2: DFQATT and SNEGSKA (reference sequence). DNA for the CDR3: TGCAGTGCTAGCCGGGGCCCGATGGGCAATCAGCCCCAGCATTTT. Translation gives CSASRGPMGNQPQHF.

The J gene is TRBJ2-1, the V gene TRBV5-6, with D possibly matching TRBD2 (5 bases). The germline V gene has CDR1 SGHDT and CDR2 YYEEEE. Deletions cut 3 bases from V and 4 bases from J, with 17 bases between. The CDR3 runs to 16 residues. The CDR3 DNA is TGTGCCAGCAGCTCTGCTCGCCGGGGTGGGTACAATGAGCAGTTCTTC. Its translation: CASSSARRGGYNEQFF.

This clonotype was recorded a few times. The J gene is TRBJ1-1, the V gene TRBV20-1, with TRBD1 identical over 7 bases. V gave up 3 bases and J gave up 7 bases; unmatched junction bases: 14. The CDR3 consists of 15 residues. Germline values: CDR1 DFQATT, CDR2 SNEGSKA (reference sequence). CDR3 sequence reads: CSARDRIPSGDEAFF. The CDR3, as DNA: TGCAGTGCTAGGGACAGGATTCCGTCGGGGGATGAAGCTTTCTTT.

CDR3 protein: CASMKGGGELFF. As DNA, the CDR3 is TGTGCCAGCATGAAGGGAGGCGGGGAGCTGTTTTTT. The rearrangement links TRBV25-1 to TRBJ2-2; TRBD2 might be the D (6 bases). V was trimmed by 7 bases and J by 7 bases, leaving 10 bases between them. Germline V gives CDR1 MGHDK, CDR2 SYGVNS. The CDR3 is 12 amino acids.

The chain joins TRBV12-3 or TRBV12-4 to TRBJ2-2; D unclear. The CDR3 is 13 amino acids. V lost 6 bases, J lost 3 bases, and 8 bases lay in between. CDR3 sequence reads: CASSMADTGELFF. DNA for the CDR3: TGTGCCAGCAGCATGGCGGACACCGGGGAGCTGTTTTTT.

This CDR3 is CASSFVKGAGETQYF. CDR3 DNA sequence: TGTGCCAGCAGCTTCGTAAAGGGCGCGGGAGAGACCCAGTACTTC. The chain recombines TRBV5-4 with TRBJ2-5; the D gene is possibly TRBD2 (5 bases). This CDR3 contains 15 residues. V was trimmed by 2 bases and J by 4 bases, leaving 15 bases between them. Germline V gene sequence: CDR1 SGHNT, CDR2 YYREEE (reference sequence).

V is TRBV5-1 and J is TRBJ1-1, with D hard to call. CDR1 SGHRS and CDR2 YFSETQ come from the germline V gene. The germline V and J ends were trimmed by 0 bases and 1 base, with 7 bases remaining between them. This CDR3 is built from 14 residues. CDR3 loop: CASSLDGTNTEAFF. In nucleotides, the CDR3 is TGCGCCAGCAGCTTGGACGGAACGAACACTGAAGCTTTCTTT.

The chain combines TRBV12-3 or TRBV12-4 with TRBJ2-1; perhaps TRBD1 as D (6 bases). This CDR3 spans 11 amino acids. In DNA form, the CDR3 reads TGTGCAACAGGGCCCTACAATGAGCAGTTCTTC. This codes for CATGPYNEQFF.

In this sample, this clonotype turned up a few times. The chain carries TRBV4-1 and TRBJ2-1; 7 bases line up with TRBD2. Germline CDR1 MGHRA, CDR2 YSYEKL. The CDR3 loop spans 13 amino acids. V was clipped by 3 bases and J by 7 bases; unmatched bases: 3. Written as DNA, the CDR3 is TGCGCCAGCAGCCAGGGGGGGATGAATGAGCAGTTCTTC. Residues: CASSQGGMNEQFF.

CDR3 DNA: TGTGCCAGCAAAAGGAGGTATGGTAACACTGAAGCTTTCTTT. It is translated as CASKRRYGNTEAFF. The chain uses TRBV12-3 or TRBV12-4 and TRBJ1-1; no clear D gene. Deletions cut 7 bases from V and 2 bases from J, with 14 bases between. There are 14 residues in the CDR3.

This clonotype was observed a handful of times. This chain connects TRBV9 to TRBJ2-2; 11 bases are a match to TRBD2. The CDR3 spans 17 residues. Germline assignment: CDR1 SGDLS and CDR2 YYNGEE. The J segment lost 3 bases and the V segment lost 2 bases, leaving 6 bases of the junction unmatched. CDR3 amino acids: CASSVYSGRAYTGELFF. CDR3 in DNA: TGTGCCAGCAGCGTGTATAGCGGGAGGGCCTACACCGGGGAGCTGTTTTTT.

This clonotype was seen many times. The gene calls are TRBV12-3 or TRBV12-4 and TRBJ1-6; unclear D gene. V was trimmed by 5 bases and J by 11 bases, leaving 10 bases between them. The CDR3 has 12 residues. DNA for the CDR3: TGTGCCAGCAGTCTGGGGAGGCCACCCCTCCACTTT. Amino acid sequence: CASSLGRPPLHF.

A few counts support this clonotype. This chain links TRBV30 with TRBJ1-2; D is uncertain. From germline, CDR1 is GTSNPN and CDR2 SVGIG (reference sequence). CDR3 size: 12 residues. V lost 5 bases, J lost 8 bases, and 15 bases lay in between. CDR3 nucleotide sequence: TGTGCCTGGTCCGACGGGAGGGCCGGCTACACCTTC. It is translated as CAWSDGRAGYTF.

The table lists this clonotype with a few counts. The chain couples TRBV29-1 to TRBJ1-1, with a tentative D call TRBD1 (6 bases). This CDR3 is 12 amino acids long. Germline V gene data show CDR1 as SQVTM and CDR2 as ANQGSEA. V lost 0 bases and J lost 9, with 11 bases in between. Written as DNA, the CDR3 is TGCAGCGTTGAAGATCAAGGGGGAAAAGCTTTCTTT. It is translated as CSVEDQGGKAFF.

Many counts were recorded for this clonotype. DNA of the CDR3: TGCGCCAGCAGTACGGACAGGAGCACAGATACGCAGTATTTT. Translating it yields CASSTDRSTDTQYF. The rearrangement joins TRBV5-1 to TRBJ2-3, with TRBD1 matching over 7 bases. CDR1 SGHRS and CDR2 YFSETQ come from the germline V gene. The CDR3 is 14 amino acids. The V segment lost 5 bases and the J segment 0 bases; nucleotides outside the gene matches: 3.